This T cell receptor (beta chain) was obtained from a study of blood T cell repertoires in COVID-19. Profiled with immunoSEQ multiplex PCR; TCRdb holds only in-frame clones, not every one. The data contain 100,000 to 150,000 clones, around four fifths of them singletons. Participants were aged roughly 18 to 89 years, lived in over 20 US areas, and enrolled virtually. Each participant's cohort was designated according to participant-reported clinical history. The source is a man between 35 and 55 years old with acute COVID-19. The sample comprised PBMCs or T cells enriched from blood (not recorded which).

In nucleotides, the CDR3 is TGCGCCAGCAGCTTCGGACACTTGAACACTGAAGCTTTCTTT. It is translated as CASSFGHLNTEAFF. J is TRBJ1-1 and V is TRBV5-1; tentative D call: TRBD1 (5 bases). The germline gives CDR1 SGHRS, CDR2 YFSETQ. The CDR3 is 14 amino acids. V lost 2 bases and J lost 0, with 8 bases in between.